This TCR beta chain is from a study of control samples from healthy donors and cancer patients. The data were produced by immunoSEQ multiplex PCR, yet TCRdb's version contains in-frame clones alone and is incomplete. The sample table sets out 150,000 to 200,000 clones. The CDR3 is 14 residues long. Trimming took 4 bases from V and 2 from J; bases not matched to a gene: 4. CDR1 and CDR2 from the germline V gene are SGHRS and YFSETQ. The sample taken for sequencing was blood. The chain carries TRBV5-1 and TRBJ2-7, with 9 bases that match TRBD1. This sequence was found in a woman aged 25 to 39 in good health. The DNA of the CDR3 is TGCGCCAGCAGCGAGGGACAGGGCCCCTACGAGCAGTACTTC. The encoded protein is CASSEGQGPYEQYF. Variable domain in full (rest from reference TRBV5-1 and TRBJ2-7): KAGVTQTPRYLIKTRGQQVTLSCSPISGHRSVSWYQQTPGQGLQFLFEYFSETQRNKGNFPGRFSGRQFSNSRSEMNVSTLELGDSALYLCASSEGQGPYEQYFGPGTRLTVT.